This T cell receptor (beta chain) emerged from a study of T-cell reconstitution after alpha-beta-depleted transplantation in children (dated by TCRdb to 2015 to 2016). With regard to the full study: The study quantitatively tracked T-cell immune reconstitution after TCRalphabeta/CD19-depleted allogeneic hematopoietic cell transplantation in children using TCR repertoire profiling. General conclusions and limits of the study: The frequencies of hyperexpanded clones fell over the following months, and after one year, T-cell counts and TCRbeta diversity were mostly attributed to newly produced T cells. Apparently early alphabetaT-cell count recovery about two months after transplant reportedly relied on only several hundred rapidly expanded clones derived from non-depleted graft cells. In some patients, the high TCRbeta diversity seen at day 60 was put down to recipient T cells and intrathymic progenitors that had survived conditioning.

Receptors were amplified or captured by PCR. This sample was sequenced with an Illumina HiSeq 2500. TCR library preparation used molecular barcoding, with unique molecular identifiers applied to normalize quantification of the TCRbeta repertoire. Through fastp at Q25 and MiXCR, TCRdb rebuilt clones from the public reads, retaining in-frame beta chains. Each record represents a unique CDR3 protein, reported with the most common genes and DNA among its rows. This sample has some 600,000 distinct CDR3 sequences in its table, and about an eighth of those were observed once. 2.2% of the sample comes from the top ten. The CDR3 numbers 15 residues from cysteine through phenylalanine. Only the CDR3 DNA stays, 45 bases, in frame from base 1. V and J are truncated by 0 bases and 5 bases respectively, leaving an intervening sequence of 14 bases. CDR1 and CDR2, looked up from the germline V gene, are SGHRS and YFSETQ.

This clonotype appeared a few times. Its specific antigen is unknown. Qualities for individual bases were not recorded, and no much larger clone is one base off. Per the publication, the treatment or condition label means: allogeneic hematopoietic cell transplantation with graft depleted of TCRalphabeta T cells and CD19 B cells. The children who served as transplant recipients had been given grafts of TCRalphabeta/CD19-depleted allogeneic hematopoietic cells. Sequenced here: PBMCs, mostly from graft donor cells, sampled 360 days after TCRalphabeta/CD19-depleted stem cell transplant. The chain joins TRBV5-1 to TRBJ2-5; no confident D gene assignment can be made. This TCR came from a male patient aged 10 to 17 who had a stem cell transplant for acute myeloid leukemia, so the T cells may come from the graft donor. CDR3 region: CASSLGAPRRETQYF. The DNA is TGCGCCAGCAGCTTGGGGGCCCCGCGAAGGGAGACCCAGTACTTC.